The clone carrying this T cell receptor beta chain was found a few times. What it recognizes is unknown. This record comes from a study of CD8+CD57+ T cells in acquired aplastic anemia. About the study: Sorted CD4+ and CD8+ cells yielded 3.2 ug of DNA on average. Study-wide points: With respect to CD8+ Simpson's diversity, patients and controls did not differ significantly.

All patients picked for sequencing had shown, by flow cytometry, an expansion of CD8+CD57+ cells. J was trimmed by 0 bases and V by 8 bases; bases with no gene match: 4. This CDR3 comprises 15 residues. Looked up from germline, CDR1 is SNHLY and CDR2 is FYNNEI. Genomic DNA templated the TCR beta VDJ and CDR3 profiling. From the reads, TCRdb called clonotypes with MiXCR, one entry per CDR3 protein. Among 100,000 to 150,000 distinct CDR3 sequences listed, 45% to 60% were seen once. The rearrangement joins TRBV2 to TRBJ2-3, with 11 bases aligning to TRBD2. Material: sorted CD4+, CD8+, or CD8+CD57+ T cells (not recorded which) from PBMCs. The TCR originated in a human donor with aplastic anemia. CDR3 sequence reads: CASLGLAASTDTQYF. In nucleotides, the CDR3 is TGTGCCAGCCTGGGACTAGCGGCTAGCACAGATACGCAGTATTTT.